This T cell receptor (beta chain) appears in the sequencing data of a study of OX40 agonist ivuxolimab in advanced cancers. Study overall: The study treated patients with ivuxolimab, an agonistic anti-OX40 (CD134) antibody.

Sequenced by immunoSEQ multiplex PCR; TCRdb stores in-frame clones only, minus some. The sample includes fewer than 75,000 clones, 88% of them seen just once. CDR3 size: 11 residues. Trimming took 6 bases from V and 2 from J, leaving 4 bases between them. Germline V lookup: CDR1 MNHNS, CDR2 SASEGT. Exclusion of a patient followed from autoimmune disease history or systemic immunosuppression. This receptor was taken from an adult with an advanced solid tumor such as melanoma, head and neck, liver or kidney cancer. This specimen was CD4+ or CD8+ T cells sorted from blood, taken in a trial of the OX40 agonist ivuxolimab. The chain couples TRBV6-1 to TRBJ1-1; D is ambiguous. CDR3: CASRRNTEAFF. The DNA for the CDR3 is TGTGCCAGCAGAAGAAACACTGAAGCTTTCTTT.